The sequence of this T cell receptor (beta chain) was determined in a study of T cells in Graves' hyperthyroidism and ophthalmopathy. The source material, RNA transcripts, was used to amplify TCR beta CDR3 regions. The HTBI primer set served for first-round RT-PCR of the TCR CDR3. TCRdb called the multiplex PCR reads again in MiXCR, with one record for every CDR3 protein. Of a few hundred thousand distinct CDR3 sequences in the sample, roughly 15% were seen once. Trimming removed 0 bases from V and 7 bases from J, with 13 bases in between. The CDR3 has 14 amino acids. Looked up from germline, CDR1 is SGHDN and CDR2 is FVKESK.

The specimen sequenced was blood. The rearrangement joins TRBV14 to TRBJ2-7; the D is unclear. The origin of this receptor is a woman aged 25 to 39 with Graves' ophthalmopathy. Written as DNA, the CDR3 is TGTGCCAGCAGCCAAGACCGTGATGGACGAGAGCAGTACTTC. This translates into CASSQDRDGREQYF.